The 21 T cell receptor beta chains below all came from one sample that was sequenced in a study of T cell clonality in common variable immunodeficiency. Sequenced by immunoSEQ multiplex PCR; TCRdb stores in-frame clones only, minus some. The repertoire has 35,000 to 45,000 clones, none seen only once; the ten largest take approximately 3%. The sample was peripheral blood mononuclear cells. The source of these receptors is a person aged 18 to 70 in good health.

This clone was seen many times. The CDR3 is cut off 3 residues early in the read; its end comes from the germline J gene. This chain joins TRBV20-1 and TRBJ2-5; D is ambiguous. The length of the CDR3 is 14 residues. Germline V lookup: CDR1 DFQATT, CDR2 SNEGSKA (reference sequence). V was cut by 0 bases and J by 2 bases, with 10 bases left in between. The DNA read from the CDR3 is TGCAGTGCTAGAGATCGGAACAGACAAGAGACC. Amino acids: CSARDRNRQET. The complete CDR3 sequence is CSARDRNRQETQYF.

The sample holds many counts of this clone. The read gets to within 3 residues of the CDR3 end, and the germline J gene fills in the rest. The chain has TRBV19 and TRBJ1-2, with a weak D call TRBD1 (5 bases). The V and J ends lost 4 bases and 2 bases respectively, with 14 bases between them. CDR1 LNHDA and CDR2 SQIVND come from the germline V gene (reference sequence). This CDR3 comprises 15 residues. CDR3 sequence reads: CASSTYGGGNYGYTF. CDR3 bases read: TGTGCCAGTAGTACCTACGGGGGAGGGAACTATGGC.

Comments on this clone: Coverage ceases 3 residues before the CDR3 finishes, and the germline J gene fills in the end. This chain joins TRBV5-1 and TRBJ2-5, with D maybe TRBD1 (6 bases). Germline CDR1 SGHRS, CDR2 YFSETQ. CDR3 length: 13 residues. V lost 6 bases and J lost 3, with 12 bases in between. The sequenced part of the CDR3 DNA is TGCGCCAGCACACGGGACATCGAAGAGACC. Protein sequence: CASTRDIEET. The entire CDR3 protein is CASTRDIEETQYF.

This clone was counted at least ten times. The read gets to within 3 residues of the CDR3 end, and the germline J gene fills in the rest. The rearrangement uses TRBV2 and TRBJ2-3; 9 bases line up with TRBD2. The germline CDR1 and CDR2 sequences are SNHLY and FYNNEI. This CDR3 is 18 amino acids long. The V gene end was trimmed by 5 bases and the J gene end by 2 bases; junction bases not matched to a gene: 14. CDR3 region: CASSSTPFSGSNTDTQYF. The sequenced CDR3 bases are TGTGCCAGCAGTTCAACCCCGTTTAGCGGGAGTAACACAGATACG.

This clone was observed many times. The CDR3 goes on 3 residues after the read ends, and that part is filled in from the germline J gene. The chain joins TRBV5-1 to TRBJ2-6; tentative D call: TRBD1 (6 bases). Germline V CDR1 and CDR2: SGHRS, YFSETQ. The length of the CDR3 is 18 residues. Trimming shortened V by 3 bases and J by 2 bases, and 18 bases separated the two germline ends. CDR3 loop: CASSSSRGPSPGANVLTF. The CDR3 DNA, read in part, is TGCGCCAGCAGCTCTTCCAGGGGCCCCTCCCCTGGGGCCAACGTC.

In this sample, this clone turned up many times. The CDR3 end lies 3 residues beyond the end of the read and is filled in from the germline J gene. The chain links TRBV5-1 to TRBJ1-5; D is unresolved. V dropped 0 bases and J dropped 0 bases, with 7 bases sitting between them. Germline V gene lookup returns CDR1 SGHRS and CDR2 YFSETQ. There are 15 residues in the CDR3. The DNA read from the CDR3 is TGCGCCAGCAGCTTGGGAGGTGGTAGCAATCAGCCC. The encoded protein is CASSLGGGSNQP. The whole CDR3 sequence reads CASSLGGGSNQPQHF.

A word on this clone: The read ends 3 residues before the CDR3 terminus; that terminus is restored from the germline J gene. The rearrangement links TRBV7-8 to TRBJ2-2; 8 positions match TRBD2. Germline assignment: CDR1 SGHVS and CDR2 FQNEAQ. The CDR3 totals 15 residues. Unmatched junction bases numbered 5, after V lost 8 bases and J lost 0 bases. CDR3 loop: CASRPRGANTGELFF. The sequenced part of the CDR3 DNA is TGTGCCAGCCGACCGCGGGGGGCGAACACCGGGGAG. Using reference TRBV7-8 and TRBJ2-2 for the parts outside the CDR3, the full variable domain is GAGVSQSPRYKVAKRGQDVALRCDPISGHVSLFWYQQALGQGPEFLTYFQNEAQLDKSGLPSDRFFAERPEGSVSTLKIQRTQQEDSAVYLCASRPRGANTGELFFGEGSRLTVL.

As for this clone: The read ends 3 residues shy of where the CDR3 ends; the end is completed using the germline J gene. The chain joins TRBV7-2 to TRBJ2-1; 8 bases match TRBD2. Per germline, CDR1 SGHTA and CDR2 FQGNSA. Losses at the gene ends were 0 bases for V and 4 bases for J; bases not matched to a gene: 5. The CDR3 contains 16 residues. This CDR3 reads CASSLAWVAGYNEQFF. The CDR3 bases that were read are TGTGCCAGCAGCTTAGCGTGGGTAGCGGGATACAATGAG.

This clone has a count of ten or more. The read ends 3 residues early relative to the CDR3; the germline J gene fills the gap. V and J are TRBV29-1 and TRBJ2-7, with a possible D match to TRBD2 (6 bases). The V end was cut by 4 bases, the J end by 4 bases, with 11 bases between. The CDR3 spans 12 residues. Germline lookup yields CDR1 SQVTM and CDR2 ANQGSEA. CDR3 DNA (partial): TGCAGCGTTGGGTTAGGAGGGTACGAG. Its translation is CSVGLGGYE. The whole CDR3 region reads CSVGLGGYEQYF.

The table lists this clone with many counts. This chain's CDR3 is CSVTPGLAGGGLETQYF. The part of the CDR3 DNA that was read is TGCAGCGTCACCCCGGGACTAGCGGGAGGGGGTTTGGAGACC. The rearrangement joins TRBV29-1 to TRBJ2-5, with 16 bases fitting TRBD2. The CDR3 end falls 3 residues outside the read, so it is completed with the germline J gene. Trimming took 6 bases from V and 5 from J; bases not matched to a gene: 12. Germline lookup yields CDR1 SQVTM and CDR2 ANQGSEA. The CDR3 has 17 amino acids.

This clone was recorded many times. From the germline J gene comes the end of the CDR3, since the read stops 3 residues before it. The chain recombines TRBV18 with TRBJ2-7; D is possibly TRBD1 (6 bases). This CDR3 spans 15 amino acids. Per the germline V gene, CDR1 is KGHSH and CDR2 is LQKENI. Trimming stripped 2 bases from V and 4 bases from J, with 15 bases between. The chain's CDR3 is CASSPLGGELYEQYF. The covered CDR3 bases are TGTGCCAGCTCACCATTAGGGGGTGAACTTTACGAG.

This clone was observed many times. The read ends 3 residues shy of where the CDR3 ends; the end is completed using the germline J gene. The rearrangement uses TRBV7-9 and TRBJ2-7; D uncertain. Trimming shortened V by 5 bases and J by 1 base, and 3 bases separated the two germline ends. CDR3 length equals 11 residues. From germline, CDR1 is SEHNR and CDR2 FQNEAQ (reference sequence). The CDR3 bases that were read are TGTGCCAGCAGCCTTTCCTACGAG. As protein: CASSLSYE. The entire CDR3 protein is CASSLSYEQYF.

This clone was seen at least ten times. The read finishes 3 residues shy of the CDR3 end, and the germline J gene is used to complete it. V and J are TRBV18 and TRBJ1-1, with 9 bases matching TRBD1. CDR1 is KGHSH and CDR2 is LQKENI in the germline V gene. Trimming removed 3 bases from V and 1 base from J; junction bases left unmatched: 6. The CDR3 totals 16 residues. The covered CDR3 bases are TGTGCCAGCTCACCCGCAAGGGGACAGGGGAACACTGAA. It translates to CASSPARGQGNTE. The whole CDR3 sequence is CASSPARGQGNTEAFF.

This clone was picked up many times. Read coverage stops 3 residues before the CDR3 terminus; the germline J gene supplies the remainder. The chain combines TRBV5-6 with TRBJ2-7; 10 nucleotides match TRBD2. The V gene end was trimmed by 3 bases and the J gene end by 3 bases; junction bases not matched to a gene: 6. CDR1 and CDR2 (germline): SGHDT, YYEEEE. The CDR3 sequence is 15 residues long. CDR3 DNA (partial): TGTGCCAGCAGCTCCCCCGGGACTAGCGACTACGAG. Its protein product is CASSSPGTSDYE. The full-length CDR3 reads as CASSSPGTSDYEQYF. The variable domain in full, completed from reference TRBV5-6 and TRBJ2-7, reads DAGVTQSPTHLIKTRGQQVTLRCSPKSGHDTVSWYQQALGQGPQFIFQYYEEEERQRGNFPDRFSGHQFPNYSSELNVNALLLGDSALYLCASSSPGTSDYEQYFGPGTRLTVT.

This clone was seen many times. The read halts 3 residues ahead of the CDR3 end, with the missing end drawn from the germline J gene. The rearrangement joins TRBV18 to TRBJ1-1, with TRBD1 matching 10 bases. The CDR3 length is 14 residues. CDR1 KGHSH and CDR2 LQKENI come from the germline V gene. The junction had 4 bases not matched to a gene; V was cut back by 6 bases and J by 3 bases. The CDR3 sequence is CASSTGTGDTEAFF. The covered CDR3 bases are TGTGCCAGCTCTACCGGGACAGGGGACACTGAA.

This clone was counted many times. With the read ending 3 residues before the CDR3 end, the germline J gene is used to fill in that end. V and J are TRBV10-3 and TRBJ2-3, with 7 bases fitting TRBD2. This CDR3 has 15 amino acids. Germline V gives CDR1 ENHRY, CDR2 SYGVKD. V was clipped by 4 bases and J by 5 bases; unmatched bases: 9. The chain's CDR3 is CAISGRAGVRDTQYF. The sequenced part of the CDR3 DNA is TGTGCCATCAGTGGAAGGGCGGGAGTTAGAGATACG.

This clone appeared many times. The read ends 3 residues early relative to the CDR3; the germline J gene fills the gap. The chain joins TRBV18 to TRBJ2-2; either TRBD1 or TRBD2 may fit D (5 bases each). CDR1 and CDR2 from the germline V gene are KGHSH and LQKENI. V was pared by 3 bases and J by 4 bases, with 15 bases between. The CDR3 covers 16 residues. The sequenced CDR3 bases are TGTGCCAGCTCACCTCAGGGATTTGGGAGCACCGGGGAG. Translation gives CASSPQGFGSTGE. The full CDR3 protein reads CASSPQGFGSTGELFF. Full variable domain (missing parts from reference TRBV18 and TRBJ2-2): NAGVMQNPRHLVRRRGQEARLRCSPMKGHSHVYWYRQLPEEGLKFMVYLQKENIIDESGMPKERFSAEFPKEGPSILRIQQVVRGDSAAYFCASSPQGFGSTGELFFGEGSRLTVL.

There are many counts of this clone. The sequenced fragment ends 3 residues before the CDR3 boundary, so the rest is inferred from the germline J gene. This chain uses TRBV19 with TRBJ2-7; 7 bases fit TRBD1. Per germline, CDR1 LNHDA and CDR2 SQIVND (reference sequence). V dropped 5 bases and J dropped 0; count of bases not matched to a gene: 4. The CDR3 contains 14 residues. CDR3 residues: CASSRGQNSYEQYF. The DNA read from the CDR3 is TGTGCCAGTAGTCGGGGACAGAACTCCTACGAG.

In this sample, this clone turned up many times. Read coverage stops 3 residues before the CDR3 terminus; the germline J gene supplies the remainder. V is TRBV11-2 and J is TRBJ1-1; D is perhaps TRBD1 (6 bases). The CDR3 spans 15 residues. The V gene's germline CDR1 is SGHAT and CDR2 FQNNGV. Deletions cut 6 bases from V and 3 bases from J, with 17 bases between. Partial CDR3 DNA: TGTGCCAGCAGTTCGGCCGGGGCAGGGGACACTGAA. Translating it yields CASSSAGAGDTE. The full CDR3 is CASSSAGAGDTEAFF.

This clone was observed many times. The read finishes 3 residues shy of the CDR3 end, and the germline J gene is used to complete it. The gene calls are TRBV20-1 and TRBJ2-7; no definite D call. Germline CDR1 is DFQATT and CDR2 is SNEGSKA (reference sequence). Trimming took off 0 bases at V and 0 bases at J, with 6 bases between the two ends. The CDR3 runs 13 residues. The covered CDR3 bases are TGCAGTGCTAGAGATCTCAGCTCCTACGAG. It encodes CSARDLSSYE. The whole CDR3 protein reads CSARDLSSYEQYF.

In its sample, this clone was seen many times. CDR3 bases read: TGCAGTGCTAGAGAATCAGGATCCTATGGC. Protein product: CSARESGSYG. Given in full, the CDR3 is CSARESGSYGYTF. The rearrangement links TRBV20-1 to TRBJ1-2; unclear D gene. From the germline J gene comes the end of the CDR3, since the read stops 3 residues before it. This CDR3 contains 13 residues. The germline V gene has CDR1 DFQATT and CDR2 SNEGSKA (reference sequence). The V gene lost 0 bases and the J gene lost 4 bases, with 9 bases spanning the gap.